This TCR beta chain was sequenced for a study of blood T cell repertoires in COVID-19 (dated by TCRdb to 2018 to 2020). Looking at the study overall: Samples covering the acute and convalescent phases of COVID-19 were provided by collaborators in the United States, Italy and Spain. The repertoires were released in a freely available public database intended as a resource for research on the immune response to SARS-CoV-2. The dataset comprised deeply sampled blood TCRbeta repertoires from subjects exposed to, actively infected with, or recovered from COVID-19. The prospective study material was composed of cDNA or gDNA derived from T cells, B-cell-depleted T cells, or PBMCs. Nearly every sample came with metadata listing a de-identified subject ID, COVID-19 status, age in years and sex. Where HLA class I and class II types were available, the types were taken from metadata supplied by the sample provider, not from assay-based typing. The samples were drawn from the first 160 participants of the ongoing ImmuneRACE study and from about 1,200 subjects provided by 6 global collaborators.

TCRbeta CDR3 regions were amplified from genomic DNA by means of the immunoSEQ Assay, a bias-controlled multiplex PCR. Under the source paper's analysis protocol: Nucleated cell counts per sample were estimated from amplification of reference gene primers within the assay. To quantify the absolute abundance of each unique TCRbeta CDR3 rearrangement, sequence reads were collapsed and filtered. For each sample, productive Simpson clonality was calculated as the square root of Simpson's diversity index across productive rearrangements. This is the immuneACCESS table as TCRdb keeps it, with only in-frame sequences that have V and J called. A part of the clones is gone; compared with another copy, unresolved V genes explain less than half, and the rest is unexplained. The D gene and trimming were derived from the DNA, and the V and J assignments and clone size from that table. In this sample the table shows fewer than 130,000 clones, around 84% of which occur a single time. Of the sample, 2.1% falls within the top ten clones.

Overall results and qualifications from the work: How much clinical and demographic metadata was included differed by source and by participant, and the metadata was provided uncurated.

Collaborating institutions collected whole blood in K2EDTA tubes following their own protocols. For TCRbeta analysis, collaborator samples were shipped as frozen whole blood, as isolated PBMCs, or as DNA extracted from either sample type. As concerns this clone: What this receptor recognizes is not known. Within one base of it there is no much larger clone, and no base qualities were kept.

The clonotype originates from a human donor in a cohort sampled during active COVID-19. Sample: peripheral blood.

This receptor has the CDR3 CASRIDTGELFF. In nucleotide form, the sequence is TGTGCCAGCAGAATAGACACCGGGGAGCTGTTTTTT. In this chain, TRBV12-3 or TRBV12-4 is recombined with TRBJ2-2, with an unclear D gene assignment. Measured from the cysteine to the phenylalanine, the CDR3 is 12 residues long. The read is trimmed to its CDR3 DNA, 36 bases read in frame from base 1. V drops 6 bases and J drops 3 bases, leaving 5 bases in between.